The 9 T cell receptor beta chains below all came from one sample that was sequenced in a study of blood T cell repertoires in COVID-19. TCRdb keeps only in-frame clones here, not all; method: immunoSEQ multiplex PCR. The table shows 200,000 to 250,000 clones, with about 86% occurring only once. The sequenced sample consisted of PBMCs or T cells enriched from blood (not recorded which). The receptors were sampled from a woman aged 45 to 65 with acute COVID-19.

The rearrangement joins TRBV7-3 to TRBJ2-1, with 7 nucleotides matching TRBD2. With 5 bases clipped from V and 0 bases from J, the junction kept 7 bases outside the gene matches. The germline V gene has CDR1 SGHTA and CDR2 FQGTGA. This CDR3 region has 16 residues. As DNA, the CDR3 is TGTGCCAGCAGCACTAGGTGGACTAGCTCCTACAATGAGCAGTTCTTC. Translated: CASSTRWTSSYNEQFF.

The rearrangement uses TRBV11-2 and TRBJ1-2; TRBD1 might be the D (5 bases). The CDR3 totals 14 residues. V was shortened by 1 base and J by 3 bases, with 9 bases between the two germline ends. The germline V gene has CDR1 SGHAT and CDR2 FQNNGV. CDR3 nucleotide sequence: TGTGCCAGCAGCTTAGGGGGCCAGTACTATGGCTACACCTTC. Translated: CASSLGGQYYGYTF.

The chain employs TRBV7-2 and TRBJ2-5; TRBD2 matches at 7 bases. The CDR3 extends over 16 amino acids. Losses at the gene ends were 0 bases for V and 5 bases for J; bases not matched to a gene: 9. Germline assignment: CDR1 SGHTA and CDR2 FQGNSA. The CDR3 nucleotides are TGTGCCAGCAGCTTAGCGCCCCCGGCGGGAGCGGAGACCCAGTACTTC. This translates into CASSLAPPAGAETQYF.

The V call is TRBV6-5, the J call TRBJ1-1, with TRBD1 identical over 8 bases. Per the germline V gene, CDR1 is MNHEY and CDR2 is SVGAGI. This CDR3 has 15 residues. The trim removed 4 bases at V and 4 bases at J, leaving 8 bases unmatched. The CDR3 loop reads CASSSRQGMVTEAFF. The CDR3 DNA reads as TGTGCCAGCAGTTCAAGACAGGGGATGGTCACTGAAGCTTTCTTT.

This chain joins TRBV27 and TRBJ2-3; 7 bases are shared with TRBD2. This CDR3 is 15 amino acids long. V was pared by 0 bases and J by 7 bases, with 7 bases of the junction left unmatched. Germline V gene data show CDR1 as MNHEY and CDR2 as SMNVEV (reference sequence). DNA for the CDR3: TGTGCCAGCAGTTTATCGGGGGGGAGAGGGAATACGCAGTATTTT. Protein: CASSLSGGRGNTQYF.

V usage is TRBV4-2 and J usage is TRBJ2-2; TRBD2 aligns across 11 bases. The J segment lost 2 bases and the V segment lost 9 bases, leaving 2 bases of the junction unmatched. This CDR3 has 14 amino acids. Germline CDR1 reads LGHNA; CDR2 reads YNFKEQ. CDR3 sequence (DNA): TGTGCCAGTCGACTAGCGGGAAACACCGGGGAGCTGTTTTTT. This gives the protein CASRLAGNTGELFF.

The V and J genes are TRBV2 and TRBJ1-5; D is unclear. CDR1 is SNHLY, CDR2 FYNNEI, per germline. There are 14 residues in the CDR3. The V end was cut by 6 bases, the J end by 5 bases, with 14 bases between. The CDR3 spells CASRSTQEDQPQHF. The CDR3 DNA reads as TGTGCCAGCAGGTCTACCCAGGAAGATCAGCCCCAGCATTTT.

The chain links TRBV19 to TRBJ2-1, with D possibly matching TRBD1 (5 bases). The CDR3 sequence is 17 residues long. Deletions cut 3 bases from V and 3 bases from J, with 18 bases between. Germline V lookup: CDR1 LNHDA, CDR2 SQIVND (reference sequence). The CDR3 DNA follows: TGTGCCAGTAGTATGGGTGGTTTTGGGGCGAACTACAATGAGCAGTTCTTC. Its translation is CASSMGGFGANYNEQFF.

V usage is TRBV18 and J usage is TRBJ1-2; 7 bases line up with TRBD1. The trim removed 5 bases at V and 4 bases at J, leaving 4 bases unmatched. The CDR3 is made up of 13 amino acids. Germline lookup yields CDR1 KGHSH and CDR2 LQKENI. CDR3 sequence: CASSFDRVYGYTF. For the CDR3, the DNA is TGTGCCAGCTCATTCGACAGGGTCTATGGCTACACCTTC. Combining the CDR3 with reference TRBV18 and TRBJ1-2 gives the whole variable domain NAGVMQNPRHLVRRRGQEARLRCSPMKGHSHVYWYRQLPEEGLKFMVYLQKENIIDESGMPKERFSAEFPKEGPSILRIQQVVRGDSAAYFCASSFDRVYGYTFGSGTRLTVV.